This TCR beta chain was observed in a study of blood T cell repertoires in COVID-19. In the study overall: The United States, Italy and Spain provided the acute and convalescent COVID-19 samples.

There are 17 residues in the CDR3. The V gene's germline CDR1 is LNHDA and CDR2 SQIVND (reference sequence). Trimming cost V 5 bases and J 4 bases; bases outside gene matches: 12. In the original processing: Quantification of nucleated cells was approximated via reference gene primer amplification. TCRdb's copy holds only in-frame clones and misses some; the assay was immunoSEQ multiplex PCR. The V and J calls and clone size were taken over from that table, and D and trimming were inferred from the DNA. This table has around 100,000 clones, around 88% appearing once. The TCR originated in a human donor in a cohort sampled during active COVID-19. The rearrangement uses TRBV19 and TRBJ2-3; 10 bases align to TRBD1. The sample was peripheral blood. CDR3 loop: CASSFSSGTGAPDTQYF. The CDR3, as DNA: TGTGCCAGTAGTTTCTCCTCCGGGACAGGGGCGCCAGATACGCAGTATTTT.